This T cell receptor (beta chain) was sequenced in a study of response to subunit inactivated influenza vaccine. Study findings and constraints: The authors suggested that few new T cells are recruited per seasonal influenza vaccination.

From the RT-PCR reads, TCRdb called clonotypes with MiXCR, one entry per CDR3 protein. The sample carries about 700,000 distinct CDR3 sequences, around 15% recorded once. This CDR3 has 15 amino acids. Looked up from germline, CDR1 is LGHNA and CDR2 is YSLEER. V dropped 2 bases and J dropped 2; count of bases not matched to a gene: 3. There are a few counts of this clonotype. Its antigen remains unknown. Sequenced here: PBMCs from blood, sampled roughly 2 weeks before vaccination. The chain recombines TRBV4-3 with TRBJ2-7; TRBD1 matches at 10 bases. The receptor was isolated from a man in his fifties or sixties who received an inactivated influenza vaccine. CDR3 in DNA: TGCGCCAGCAGCCAACGACAGGGGGCCCCCTACGAGCAGTACTTC. Its translation is CASSQRQGAPYEQYF.